What follows is one TCR beta chain and its context. This entry is derived from a study of lymphopenia after photon versus proton radiotherapy. Germline CDR1 MDHEN, CDR2 SYDVKM. V trimming: 6 bases; J trimming: 6 bases; junction bases outside the gene matches: 19. The CDR3 consists of 17 residues. Repertoires were generated with immunoSEQ multiplex PCR, while TCRdb's copy carries only in-frame clones and drops some. The sample has 6,500 to 9,000 clones; 85% to 90% are singletons. The sequencing used peripheral blood, collected from a patient treated with photon-based radiotherapy. The TCR sequence derives from a man in his sixties with cholangiocarcinoma. J is TRBJ1-2 and V is TRBV28, with 7 bases lining up with TRBD1. As DNA, the CDR3 is TGTGCCAGCAGCCAATCCCTGGGACAGCGATATTCGGATGGCTACACCTTC. Amino acids: CASSQSLGQRYSDGYTF.